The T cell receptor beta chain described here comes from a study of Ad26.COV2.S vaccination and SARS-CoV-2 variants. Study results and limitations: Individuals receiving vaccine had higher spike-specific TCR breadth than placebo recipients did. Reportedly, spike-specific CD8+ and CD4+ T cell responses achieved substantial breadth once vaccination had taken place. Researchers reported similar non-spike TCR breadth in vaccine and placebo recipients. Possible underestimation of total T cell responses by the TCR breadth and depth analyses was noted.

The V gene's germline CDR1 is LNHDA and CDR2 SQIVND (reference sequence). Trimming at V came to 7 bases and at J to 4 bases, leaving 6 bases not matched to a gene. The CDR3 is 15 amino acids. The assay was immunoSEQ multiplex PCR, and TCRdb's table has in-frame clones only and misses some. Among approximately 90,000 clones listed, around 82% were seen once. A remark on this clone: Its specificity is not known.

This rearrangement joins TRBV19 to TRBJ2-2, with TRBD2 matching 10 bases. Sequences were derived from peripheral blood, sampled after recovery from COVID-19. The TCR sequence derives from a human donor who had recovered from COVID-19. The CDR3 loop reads CASTGLAGVTGELFF. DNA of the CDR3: TGTGCCAGTACCGGCCTAGCGGGAGTCACCGGGGAGCTGTTTTTT. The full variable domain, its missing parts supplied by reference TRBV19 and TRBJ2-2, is DGGITQSPKYLFRKEGQNVTLSCEQNLNHDAMYWYRQDPGQGLRLIYYSQIVNDFQKGDIAEGYSVSREKKESFPLTVTSAQKNPTAFYLCASTGLAGVTGELFFGEGSRLTVL.